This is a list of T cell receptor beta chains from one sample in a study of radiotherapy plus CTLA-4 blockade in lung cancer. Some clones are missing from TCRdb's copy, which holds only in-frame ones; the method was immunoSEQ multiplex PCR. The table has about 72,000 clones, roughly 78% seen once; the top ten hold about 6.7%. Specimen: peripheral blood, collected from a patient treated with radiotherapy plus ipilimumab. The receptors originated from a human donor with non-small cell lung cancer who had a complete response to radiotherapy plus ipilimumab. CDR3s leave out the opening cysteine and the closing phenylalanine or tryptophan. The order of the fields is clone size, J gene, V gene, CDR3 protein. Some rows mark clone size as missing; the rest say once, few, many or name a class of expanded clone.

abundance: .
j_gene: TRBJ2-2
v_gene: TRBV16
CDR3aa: ASSHHRDSTNTGELF

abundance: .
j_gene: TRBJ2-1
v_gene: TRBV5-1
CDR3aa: ASSLAGEAHNEQF

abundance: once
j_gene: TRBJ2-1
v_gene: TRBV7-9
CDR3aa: ASSPKVRLGNEQF

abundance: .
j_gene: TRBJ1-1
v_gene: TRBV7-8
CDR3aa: ASSISGRTEAF

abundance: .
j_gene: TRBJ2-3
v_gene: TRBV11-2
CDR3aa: ASSSGLDTQY

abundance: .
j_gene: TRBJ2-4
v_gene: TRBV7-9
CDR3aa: ASSWGDRDNIQY

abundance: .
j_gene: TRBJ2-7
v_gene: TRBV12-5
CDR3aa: ASGLLGPAGTYEQY

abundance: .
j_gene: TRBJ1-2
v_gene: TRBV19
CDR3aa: ASNQGQRSNYGYT

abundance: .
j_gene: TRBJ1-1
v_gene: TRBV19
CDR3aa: ASSPRQGRNTEAF

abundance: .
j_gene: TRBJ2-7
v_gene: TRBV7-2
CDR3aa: ASSPWTGGVYEQY

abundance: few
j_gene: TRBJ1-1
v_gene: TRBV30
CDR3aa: AWRPRDRLNTEAF

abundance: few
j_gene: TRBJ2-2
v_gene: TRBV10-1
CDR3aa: ASSEILPVGAVNTGELF

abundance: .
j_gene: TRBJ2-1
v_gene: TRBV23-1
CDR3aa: ASSQLYTGASYNEQF

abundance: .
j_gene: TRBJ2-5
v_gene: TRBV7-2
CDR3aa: ASSPPGVETQY

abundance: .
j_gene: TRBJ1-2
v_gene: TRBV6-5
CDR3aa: ASRVTGNYGYT

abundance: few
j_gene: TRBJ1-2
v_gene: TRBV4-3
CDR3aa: ASSIDRNYGYT

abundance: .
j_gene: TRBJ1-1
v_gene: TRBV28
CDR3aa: ASATSGQAEAF

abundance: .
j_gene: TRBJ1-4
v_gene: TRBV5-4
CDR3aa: ASSPSGSSNEKLF

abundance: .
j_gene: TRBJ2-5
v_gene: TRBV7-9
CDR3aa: ASSSVGETQY

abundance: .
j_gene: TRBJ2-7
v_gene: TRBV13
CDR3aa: ASSLGRGLPTYEQY

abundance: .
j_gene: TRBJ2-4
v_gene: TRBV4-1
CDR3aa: ASSDRPLRNKNIQY

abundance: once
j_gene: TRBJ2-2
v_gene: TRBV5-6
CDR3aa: ASSPDRGRRTGELF

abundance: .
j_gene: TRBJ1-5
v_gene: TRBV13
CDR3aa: ASSLRGTGHQPQH

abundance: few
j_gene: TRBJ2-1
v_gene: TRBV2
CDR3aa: ASSEDALHEQF

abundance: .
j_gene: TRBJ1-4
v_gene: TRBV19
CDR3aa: ASSMWIATNEKLF

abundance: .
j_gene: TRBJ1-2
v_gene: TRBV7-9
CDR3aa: ASSRPSTRANYGYT

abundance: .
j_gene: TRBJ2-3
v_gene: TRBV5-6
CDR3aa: ASSLPGWDTQY

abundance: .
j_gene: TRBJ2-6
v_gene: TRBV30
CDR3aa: AWSVSTGAAGANVLT

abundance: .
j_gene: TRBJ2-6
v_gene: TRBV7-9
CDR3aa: ALRADSGANVLT

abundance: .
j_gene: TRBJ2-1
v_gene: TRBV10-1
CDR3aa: ASSSGTTYNEQF

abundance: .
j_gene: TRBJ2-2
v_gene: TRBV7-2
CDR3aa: ASSASRGLKTGELF

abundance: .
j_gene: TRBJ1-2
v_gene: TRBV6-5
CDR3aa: ASNPGPSNYGYT

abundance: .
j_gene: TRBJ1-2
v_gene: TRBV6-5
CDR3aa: ASSETPNYYGYT

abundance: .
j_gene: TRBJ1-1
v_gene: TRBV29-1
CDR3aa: SVESGEISVAF

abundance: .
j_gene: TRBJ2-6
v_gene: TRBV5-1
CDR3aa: ASSSLGKPGANVLT

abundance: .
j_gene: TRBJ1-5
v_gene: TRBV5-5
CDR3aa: ASSLWGEGRVQPQH

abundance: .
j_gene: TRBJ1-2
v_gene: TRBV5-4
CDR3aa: ASSFPQLGYT

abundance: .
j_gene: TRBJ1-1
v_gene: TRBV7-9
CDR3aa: ASSLGDRGPWGAF

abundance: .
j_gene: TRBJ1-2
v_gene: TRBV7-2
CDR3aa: ASSSFQGDGYT

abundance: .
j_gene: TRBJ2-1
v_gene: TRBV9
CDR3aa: ASSVEGWGYNEQF

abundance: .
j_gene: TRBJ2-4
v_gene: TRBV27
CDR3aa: ASRDMSLAKNIQY

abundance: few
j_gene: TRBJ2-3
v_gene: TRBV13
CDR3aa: ASSPPGVGTDTQY

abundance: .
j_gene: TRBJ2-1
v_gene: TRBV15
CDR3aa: ATSREKLNEQF

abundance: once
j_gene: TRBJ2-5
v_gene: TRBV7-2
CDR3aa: ASSNSPGGQETQY

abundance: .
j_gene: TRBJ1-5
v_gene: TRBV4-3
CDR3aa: ASSQDRVSHQPQH

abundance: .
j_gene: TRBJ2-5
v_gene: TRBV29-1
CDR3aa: SVEQRGGLETQY

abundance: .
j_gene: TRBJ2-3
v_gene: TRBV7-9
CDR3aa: ATPFLRDLTDTQY

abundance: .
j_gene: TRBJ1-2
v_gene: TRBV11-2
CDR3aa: ASNQGKVLGYT